A single sample gave rise to the 16 T cell receptor beta chains below, sequenced in a study of vaccination effects on CD4 cells after COVID-19. TCRdb keeps only in-frame clones here, not all; method: immunoSEQ multiplex PCR. This sample has 40,000 to 45,000 clones, with roughly 82% found just once. ViraFEST expansion of antigen-specific CD4+ T cells with viral peptide pools preceded sequencing. Once cultured for under 11 days, the cells underwent separation to obtain CD4+ T cells. People in the vaccine group had not been infected with SARS-CoV-2 before, and their nucleocapsid antibodies were negative. These receptors' targets are unknown. The sequences come from CD4+ T cells from PBMCs cultured with HCoV-NL63 spike peptides, collected before COVID-19 vaccination. The receptors shown here come from a human donor who received a COVID-19 vaccine.

This sequence joins TRBV12-3 or TRBV12-4 and TRBJ2-4; no reliable D call. V was clipped by 5 bases and J by 8 bases, with 10 bases between them. The CDR3 consists of 12 residues. The chain's CDR3 is CASSRSRDIQYF. CDR3 coding DNA: TGTGCCAGCAGTAGGTCCCGGGACATTCAGTACTTC.

This chain joins TRBV27 and TRBJ1-2, with TRBD1 as a possible D gene (6 bases). The CDR3 loop spans 14 amino acids. Trimming removed 2 bases from V and 4 bases from J, with 11 bases in between. Germline V CDR1 and CDR2: MNHEY, SMNVEV (reference sequence). CDR3 in DNA: TGTGCCAGCAGTTTAGGCAGGGGAGGCTATGGCTACACCTTC. It encodes CASSLGRGGYGYTF.

In this sample, this clone turned up once. The rearrangement links TRBV7-9 to TRBJ1-1; D is uncertain. The CDR3 contains 12 residues. V was trimmed by 2 bases and J by 3 bases, leaving 4 bases between them. Germline V gene data show CDR1 as SEHNR and CDR2 as FQNEAQ (reference sequence). CDR3 sequence reads: CASSLMDTEAFF. CDR3 DNA sequence: TGTGCCAGCAGCTTAATGGACACTGAAGCTTTCTTT.

This clone has only a few counts. In nucleotides, the CDR3 is TGTGCCAGCAGCTTGGCCGGCTACAGCAAAGAGACCCAGTACTTC. This translates into CASSLAGYSKETQYF. The chain uses TRBV5-4 and TRBJ2-5; D gene unclear. Germline V gives CDR1 SGHNT, CDR2 YYREEE (reference sequence). The V and J ends lost 0 bases and 3 bases respectively, with 12 bases between them. The CDR3 runs 15 residues.

V is TRBV5-6 and J is TRBJ2-5; D remains ambiguous. Trimming took off 0 bases at V and 1 base at J, with 4 bases between the two ends. Germline lookup yields CDR1 SGHDT and CDR2 YYEEEE. There are 13 residues in the CDR3. CDR3 coding DNA: TGTGCCAGCAGCTTGGACAGCCAAGAGACCCAGTACTTC. Its protein product is CASSLDSQETQYF.

The chain carries TRBV5-8 and TRBJ1-2; no firm D call. Trimming pared 2 bases from V and 6 bases from J, leaving 11 bases between. The germline V gene encodes CDR1 SGHTS and CDR2 YDEGEE. This CDR3 region has 13 residues. CDR3 nucleotide sequence: TGTGCCAGCAGCTTCGTCGGGGATGATGGCTACACCTTC. Amino acid sequence: CASSFVGDDGYTF.

The chain recombines TRBV2 with TRBJ2-1; D not certain. The CDR3 is made up of 16 amino acids. Germline loops: CDR1 SNHLY, CDR2 FYNNEI. Trimming stripped 7 bases from V and 0 bases from J, with 16 bases between. CDR3 DNA: TGTGCCAGCACCTGGGGTGGTTATTCCTCCTACAATGAGCAGTTCTTC. Its translation: CASTWGGYSSYNEQFF.

The rearrangement links TRBV9 to TRBJ1-2, with 12 bases identical to TRBD1. Germline values: CDR1 SGDLS, CDR2 YYNGEE. V lost 4 bases to trimming and J lost 5 bases; unmatched junction nucleotides: 15. The CDR3 has 18 amino acids. The CDR3, as DNA: TGTGCCAGCAGCTTTACCGGGACAGGGGGCTCTTCGACTTATGGCTACACCTTC. It translates to CASSFTGTGGSSTYGYTF.

The chain is built from TRBV5-1 and TRBJ2-2; perhaps TRBD2 as D (5 bases). The V gene lost 0 bases and the J gene lost 5 bases, with 8 bases spanning the gap. The CDR3 has 14 amino acids. Per the germline V gene, CDR1 is SGHRS and CDR2 is YFSETQ. CDR3 in amino acids: CASSLAGRTGELFF. CDR3 sequence (DNA): TGCGCCAGCAGCTTGGCGGGAAGGACCGGGGAGCTGTTTTTT.

This clone was detected a few times. V gene TRBV14 combines with J gene TRBJ2-7, with 9 bases fitting TRBD1. The CDR3 spans 19 residues. The V and J ends lost 3 bases and 1 base, in that order; junction bases with no gene match: 16. From germline, CDR1 is SGHDN and CDR2 FVKESK. The CDR3 sequence is CASSHPTGGLEKKSYEQYV. The CDR3 DNA is TGTGCCAGCAGCCATCCAACAGGGGGCCTGGAAAAAAAGTCCTACGAGCAGTACGTC.

The chain uses TRBV5-1 and TRBJ2-3; D remains ambiguous. Looked up from germline, CDR1 is SGHRS and CDR2 is YFSETQ. The germline V and J ends were trimmed by 7 bases and 4 bases, with 10 bases remaining between them. This CDR3 is built from 12 residues. Here the CDR3 reads CASGRPPDTQYF. Here the CDR3 DNA reads TGCGCCAGCGGACGGCCTCCAGATACGCAGTATTTT.

The gene calls are TRBV10-1 and TRBJ2-2; 10 bases align to TRBD1. Germline assignment: CDR1 WNHNN and CDR2 SYGVQD (reference sequence). The CDR3 is 16 residues long. V shed 5 bases, J shed 5 bases, and the junction held 8 bases outside the gene matches. The CDR3 here is CASSHTGTGVTGELFF. Written as DNA, the CDR3 is TGCGCCAGCAGTCATACCGGGACAGGGGTAACCGGGGAGCTGTTTTTT.

The gene calls are TRBV28 and TRBJ2-5; D not resolved. The V end was cut by 2 bases, the J end by 2 bases, with 12 bases between. This CDR3 is 15 amino acids long. Germline V gives CDR1 MDHEN, CDR2 SYDVKM. The CDR3 loop is CASSLPQTTQETQYF. The CDR3 DNA is TGTGCCAGCAGTTTACCACAAACCACACAAGAGACCCAGTACTTC.

Note on this clone: The junction does not match germline at one end; this may be a read error. The chain employs TRBV11-1 and TRBJ1-2, with D perhaps TRBD1 (5 bases). Germline values: CDR1 SGHAT, CDR2 FQDESV (reference sequence). CDR3 length equals 12 residues. Here the CDR3 DNA reads TGTGCCAGCAGCCTAGCGGGGCACGGCTACACCTTC. It encodes CASSLAGHGYTF. Variable domain in full (rest from reference TRBV11-1 and TRBJ1-2): EAEVAQSPRYKITEKSQAVAFWCDPISGHATLYWYRQILGQGPELLVQFQDESVVDDSQLPKDRFSAERLKGVDSTLKIQPAELGDSAMYLCASSLAGHGYTFGSGTRLTVV.

The V call is TRBV6-5, the J call TRBJ1-1, with D unclear. V lost 6 bases and J 2 bases, leaving 13 bases between the germline ends. This CDR3 is built from 14 residues. Germline values: CDR1 MNHEY, CDR2 SVGAGI. CDR3 coding DNA: TGTGCCAGCAGGAAAGAATCCGGTAACACTGAAGCTTTCTTT. Translated, it gives CASRKESGNTEAFF.

V usage is TRBV5-4 and J usage is TRBJ2-1; D is perhaps TRBD1 (6 bases). Trimming left V 3 bases short and J 1 base short, with 17 bases between. The CDR3 is made up of 17 amino acids. From germline, CDR1 is SGHNT and CDR2 YYREEE (reference sequence). CDR3 in DNA: TGTGCCAGCAGCTCAGAAACAGGGAGAGTATCCTACAATGAGCAGTTCTTC. Translating it yields CASSSETGRVSYNEQFF.